The present T cell receptor beta chain was sequenced within a study of T cell repertoires in cytomegalovirus infection. Overall study context: Matching HLA type and CMV infection were both indicated by public TCR beta signatures. Overall study findings and caveats: There were HLA-C-restricted CMV-specific TCR beta clonotypes dominating the ex vivo response. Cumulative frequency of public TCR beta families picked out carriers of CMV plus the relevant HLA.

The CDR3 has 10 amino acids. Trimming removed 4 bases at V and 7 bases at J, with 7 bases between. Germline V gene lookup returns CDR1 SQVTM and CDR2 ANQGSEA. TCRdb itself ran the reads through MiXCR, one entry per CDR3 protein. Among roughly 760,000 distinct CDR3 sequences listed, approximately 34% were seen once. On this clonotype itself: The target antigen is unknown.

The TCR was taken from a human donor in good health (CMV status not recorded). Some clones in this sample may be carry-over from other donors' samples. The chain combines TRBV29-1 with TRBJ1-1; no clear D gene. Sample: PBMCs. CDR3 region: CSVVPDEAFF. For the CDR3, the DNA is TGCAGCGTTGTCCCAGATGAAGCTTTCTTT.